The 15 T cell receptor beta chains presented below share a single source sample, sequenced in a study of beta chain features in type 1 diabetes. The study reverse transcribed the entire isolated RNA, so it sequenced expressed TCRB transcripts. Sequencing used immunoSEQ multiplex PCR; TCRdb keeps in-frame clones, though not all of them. This table has about 360,000 clones, around 13% appearing once. Sequencing was carried out using naive CD4+ T cells from blood. The receptors derive from a man younger than 35 in good health.

The V gene is TRBV28, the J gene TRBJ2-5, with TRBD2 matching 8 bases. With 2 bases clipped from V and 5 bases from J, the junction kept 10 bases outside the gene matches. The CDR3 contains 16 residues. Per the germline V gene, CDR1 is MDHEN and CDR2 is SYDVKM. The CDR3 here is CASSLPSGHPRETQYF. CDR3 coding DNA: TGTGCCAGCAGTTTACCTAGCGGGCACCCTAGGGAGACCCAGTACTTC.

J is TRBJ1-2 and V is TRBV28; D ambiguous. The CDR3 is 15 residues long. Germline V gene data show CDR1 as MDHEN and CDR2 as SYDVKM. Deletions cut 3 bases from V and 4 bases from J, with 15 bases between. This chain's CDR3 is CASSFSGVQIYGYTF. CDR3 DNA: TGTGCCAGCAGTTTCTCTGGTGTACAGATCTATGGCTACACCTTC.

This clone was detected only a few times. An end of the junction differs from the germline gene, which may be a read error. The J gene is TRBJ1-2, the V gene TRBV7-2; D possibly corresponds to TRBD1 (5 bases). The length of the CDR3 is 13 residues. Germline CDR1 SGHTA, CDR2 FQGNSA. The CDR3 nucleotides read TGTGCCAGCAGCCCGACTCGAGATTCCATGGACAACTTC. Translating it yields CASSPTRDSMDNF. Supplemented by reference TRBV7-2 and TRBJ1-2, the full variable domain reads GAGVSQSPSNKVTEKGKDVELRCDPISGHTALYWYRQSLGQGLEFLIYFQGNSAPDKSGLPSDRFSAERTGGSVSTLTIQRTQQEDSAVYLCASSPTRDSMDNFGSGTRLTVV.

This clone has more than one count but fewer than ten. The chain uses TRBV28 and TRBJ1-2, with a possible D match to TRBD1 (6 bases). Trimming left V 3 bases short and J 4 bases short, with 15 bases between. The CDR3 runs 15 residues. The germline V gene has CDR1 MDHEN and CDR2 SYDVKM. The CDR3 protein is CASSLLGQGSYGYTF. The CDR3 DNA is TGTGCCAGCAGTTTGTTGGGGCAGGGGAGCTATGGCTACACCTTC.

The rearrangement uses TRBV7-2 and TRBJ2-7, with 7 nucleotides matching TRBD2. In germline, CDR1 is SGHTA, CDR2 FQGNSA. This CDR3 comprises 12 residues. V lost 5 bases to trimming and J lost 6 bases; unmatched junction nucleotides: 4. CDR3 DNA sequence: TGTGCCAGCAGCCGGGACTATCTCGAGCAGTACTTC. This encodes CASSRDYLEQYF.

This chain uses TRBV6-6 with TRBJ2-7; TRBD1 matches 9 bases. The CDR3 covers 14 residues. V lost 2 bases to trimming and J lost 2 bases; unmatched junction nucleotides: 1. Germline V CDR1 and CDR2: MNHNY, SVGAGI (reference sequence). In DNA form, the CDR3 reads TGTGCCAGCAGTTACGACAGGGGGACCTACGAGCAGTACTTC. Translation: CASSYDRGTYEQYF.

Only one count was recorded for this clone. The chain joins TRBV4-2 to TRBJ2-3, with 8 bases fitting TRBD2. The CDR3 has 17 residues. J lost 2 bases, V lost 0 bases, and 7 bases had no gene match. Germline V gene lookup returns CDR1 LGHNA and CDR2 YNFKEQ. Here the CDR3 reads CASSQDSSGGNTDTQYF. The CDR3 DNA follows: TGTGCCAGCAGCCAAGATTCAAGCGGGGGCAACACAGATACGCAGTATTTT.

V gene TRBV7-2 combines with J gene TRBJ2-7; D call uncertain. V was pared by 2 bases and J by 4 bases, with 12 bases between. The CDR3 runs 14 residues. The germline V gene encodes CDR1 SGHTA and CDR2 FQGNSA. CDR3 in amino acids: CASSLSPSLYEQYF. The CDR3 bases are TGTGCCAGCAGCTTAAGCCCCTCGTTGTACGAGCAGTACTTC.

This clone was observed a few times. The chain has TRBV4-3 and TRBJ1-5; 8 nucleotides align to TRBD1. The CDR3 has 14 residues. V lost 4 bases to trimming and J lost 5 bases; unmatched junction nucleotides: 4. CDR1 LGHNA and CDR2 YSLEER come from the germline V gene. In DNA form, the CDR3 reads TGCGCCAGCAGCCGCCTACAGGGGGATCAGCCCCAGCATTTT. It yields the protein CASSRLQGDQPQHF.

This clone was counted only a few times. In DNA form, the CDR3 reads TGTGCCTGGACCCGTGCTAGCGGGAGGGGCGAGCAGTACTTC. Its translation: CAWTRASGRGEQYF. This rearrangement joins TRBV30 to TRBJ2-7; TRBD2 agrees at 12 bases. The CDR3 is 14 residues long. Per the germline V gene, CDR1 is GTSNPN and CDR2 is SVGIG (reference sequence). J gave up 6 bases and V 4 bases, and 7 bases lay outside the gene matches.

This rearrangement joins TRBV2 to TRBJ2-5, with D uncertain. This CDR3 is built from 10 residues. V shed 4 bases and J shed 7 bases, with 4 bases lying between them. Per the germline V gene, CDR1 is SNHLY and CDR2 is FYNNEI. The CDR3 here is CASSVGTQYF. In nucleotides, the CDR3 is TGTGCCAGCAGTGTCGGGACCCAGTACTTC.

This clone was seen only a few times. The chain has TRBV10-3 and TRBJ2-6; 7 positions agree with TRBD1. The V segment lost 7 bases and the J segment 2 bases; nucleotides outside the gene matches: 5. CDR1 is ENHRY, CDR2 SYGVKD, per germline. This CDR3 contains 15 residues. The CDR3 here is CAITGTDAGANVLTF. The CDR3 nucleotides are TGTGCCATCACAGGGACAGATGCTGGGGCCAACGTCCTGACTTTC.

This clone appeared a few times. The junction differs from germline at one of its ends, possibly a read error. The chain has TRBV7-2 and TRBJ2-1; 12 bases map to TRBD2. The CDR3 totals 18 residues. Germline lookup yields CDR1 SGHTA and CDR2 FQGNSA. The CDR3 protein is CASNLVLAGGKVSNEQFF. CDR3 in DNA: TGTGCCAGCAACTTAGTACTAGCGGGAGGAAAGGTTAGCAATGAGCAGTTCTTC.

The rearrangement joins TRBV30 to TRBJ1-5; D might be TRBD1 (6 bases). This CDR3 spans 13 amino acids. Per the germline V gene, CDR1 is GTSNPN and CDR2 is SVGIG (reference sequence). Trimming shortened V by 3 bases and J by 4 bases, and 10 bases separated the two germline ends. The CDR3 protein is CAWSWTENQPQHF. CDR3 nucleotides: TGTGCCTGGAGCTGGACAGAAAATCAGCCCCAGCATTTT.

This clone was picked up a small number of times. The genes are TRBV5-1 and TRBJ2-7, with 10 bases identical to TRBD2. With V trimmed by 5 bases and J by 6 bases, 5 bases remained unmatched. In germline, CDR1 is SGHRS, CDR2 YFSETQ. CDR3 size: 13 residues. CDR3 sequence: CASRRLAGREQYF. The CDR3 DNA follows: TGCGCCAGCAGGCGACTAGCGGGTCGCGAGCAGTACTTC.